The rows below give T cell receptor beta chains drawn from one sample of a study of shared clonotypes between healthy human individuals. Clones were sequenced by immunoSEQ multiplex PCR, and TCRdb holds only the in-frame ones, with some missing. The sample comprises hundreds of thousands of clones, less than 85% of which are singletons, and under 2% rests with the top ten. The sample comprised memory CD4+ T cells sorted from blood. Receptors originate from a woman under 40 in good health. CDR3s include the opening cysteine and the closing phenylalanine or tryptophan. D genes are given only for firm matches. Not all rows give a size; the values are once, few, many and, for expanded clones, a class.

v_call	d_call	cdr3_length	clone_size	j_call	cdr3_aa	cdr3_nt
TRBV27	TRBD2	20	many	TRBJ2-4	CASSRRDSQLGLAGLDIQYF	TGTGCCAGCAGTCGCCGGGACAGCCAATTGGGACTAGCGGGATTAGACATTCAGTACTTC
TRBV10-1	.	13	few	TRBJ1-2	CAAIPGHNYGYTF	TGCGCCGCCATCCCAGGGCATAACTATGGCTACACCTTC
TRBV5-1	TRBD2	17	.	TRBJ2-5	CASRMGMTSGSKETQYF	TGCGCCAGCAGAATGGGGATGACTAGCGGGAGTAAAGAGACCCAGTACTTC
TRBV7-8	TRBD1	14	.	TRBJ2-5	CASRQGQGQETQYF	TGTGCCAGCAGACAGGGACAGGGCCAAGAGACCCAGTACTTC
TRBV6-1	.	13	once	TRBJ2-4	CASRGGAKNIQYF	TGTGCCAGCAGGGGGGGCGCCAAAAACATTCAGTACTTC
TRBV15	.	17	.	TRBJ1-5	CATPPGGAGLGNQPQHF	TGTGCCACGCCGCCTGGCGGGGCTGGGCTAGGCAATCAGCCCCAGCATTTT
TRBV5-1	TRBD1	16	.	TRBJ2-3	CASSSLQGKITDTQYF	TGCGCCAGCAGCTCCCTACAGGGGAAAATCACAGATACGCAGTATTTT
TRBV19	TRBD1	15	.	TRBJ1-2	CASSLVTGGGYGYTF	TGTGCCAGTAGCCTGGTGACAGGGGGCGGATATGGCTACACCTTC
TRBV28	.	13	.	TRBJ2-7	CASSLGHDYEQYF	TGTGCCAGCAGTTTGGGGCATGACTACGAGCAGTACTTC
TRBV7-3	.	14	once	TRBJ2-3	CASSLDPSAYTQYF	TGTGCCAGCAGCTTAGATCCTAGCGCCTATACGCAGTATTTT
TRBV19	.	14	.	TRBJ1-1	CASKSVGAMAEAFF	TGTGCCAGTAAGTCAGTAGGGGCAATGGCTGAAGCTTTCTTT
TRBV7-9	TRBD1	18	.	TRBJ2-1	CASSLVLIFGQGNNEQFF	TGTGCCAGCAGCTTAGTACTCATTTTCGGACAGGGGAACAATGAGCAGTTCTTC
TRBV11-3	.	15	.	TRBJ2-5	CASSLGQQFQETQYF	TGTGCCAGCAGCCTCGGTCAGCAGTTCCAAGAGACCCAGTACTTC
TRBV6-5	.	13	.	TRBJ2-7	CASQQVSGYEQYF	TGTGCCAGTCAACAGGTTTCAGGCTACGAGCAGTACTTC
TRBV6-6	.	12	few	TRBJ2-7	CASSRGGYEQYF	TGTGCCAGCTCGCGAGGGGGCTACGAGCAGTACTTC
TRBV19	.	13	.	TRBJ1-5	CASSIGRDQPQHF	TGTGCCAGTAGTATAGGTAGAGATCAGCCCCAGCATTTT
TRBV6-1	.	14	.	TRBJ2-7	CASSEAGGGYEQYF	TGTGCCAGCAGTGAAGCAGGTGGTGGTTACGAGCAGTACTTC
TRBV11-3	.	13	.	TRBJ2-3	CASSLLASDTQYF	TGTGCCAGCAGCTTACTAGCGTCAGATACGCAGTATTTT
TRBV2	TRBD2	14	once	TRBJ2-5	CASSIGTRGETQYF	TGTGCCAGCAGTATTGGGACTAGAGGAGAGACCCAGTACTTC
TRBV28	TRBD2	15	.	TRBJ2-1	CASSRSGRFYNEQFF	TGTGCCAGCAGCCGAAGCGGGAGATTTTACAATGAGCAGTTCTTC
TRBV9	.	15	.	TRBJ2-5	CASSVSGTPQETQYF	TGTGCCAGCAGCGTCTCCGGGACACCTCAAGAGACCCAGTACTTC
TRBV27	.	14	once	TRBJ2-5	CASSFWHSQETQYF	TGTGCCAGCAGTTTCTGGCACAGTCAAGAGACCCAGTACTTC
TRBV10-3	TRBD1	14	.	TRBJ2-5	CATGTGTDQETQYF	TGTGCCACCGGCACCGGGACAGACCAAGAGACCCAGTACTTC
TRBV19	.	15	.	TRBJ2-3	CASSIPVASRDTQYF	TGTGCCAGTAGTATACCCGTGGCTAGCCGGGATACGCAGTATTTT
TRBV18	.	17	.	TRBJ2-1	CASSPPSGLRELNEQFF	TGTGCCAGCTCACCTCCGTCGGGTCTTCGGGAATTAAATGAGCAGTTCTTC
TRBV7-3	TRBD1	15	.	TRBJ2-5	CASSLMGRGQETQYF	TGTGCCAGCAGCTTAATGGGCAGGGGGCAAGAGACCCAGTACTTC
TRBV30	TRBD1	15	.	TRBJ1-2	CAWSPGQGAVSGYTF	TGTGCCTGGAGTCCCGGACAGGGGGCGGTTTCGGGCTACACCTTC
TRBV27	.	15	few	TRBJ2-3	CASSQGSLSTDTQYF	TGTGCCAGCAGTCAAGGATCCCTTTCGACCGATACGCAGTATTTT
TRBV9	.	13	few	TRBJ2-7	CASSAKYWGEQYF	TGTGCCAGCAGCGCGAAATATTGGGGGGAGCAGTACTTC
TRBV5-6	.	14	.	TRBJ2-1	CASSLGVTQIEQFF	TGTGCCAGCAGCTTGGGGGTCACCCAGATTGAGCAGTTCTTC
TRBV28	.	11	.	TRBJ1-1	CASREGTEAFF	TGTGCCAGCAGGGAGGGCACTGAAGCTTTCTTT
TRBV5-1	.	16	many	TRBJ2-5	CASSLVGSGVQETQYF	TGCGCCAGCAGCTTGGTGGGGTCGGGCGTCCAAGAGACCCAGTACTTC
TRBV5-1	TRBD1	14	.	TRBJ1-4	CASSSQGAYEKLFF	TGCGCCAGCAGCTCACAGGGGGCTTATGAAAAACTGTTTTTT
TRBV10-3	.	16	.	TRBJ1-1	CAISGEEGKVVSEAFF	TGTGCCATCAGTGGGGAGGAGGGGAAGGTCGTCTCTGAAGCTTTCTTT
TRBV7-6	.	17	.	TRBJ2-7	CASSLYSRVHRDYEQYF	TGTGCCAGCAGCTTGTATAGTCGGGTTCACAGGGACTACGAGCAGTACTTC
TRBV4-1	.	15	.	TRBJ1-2	CASSQEARSNYGYTF	TGCGCCAGCAGCCAAGAGGCTAGATCTAACTATGGCTACACCTTC
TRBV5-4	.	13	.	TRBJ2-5	CASSLEAAETQYF	TGTGCCAGCAGCTTGGAGGCCGCAGAGACCCAGTACTTC
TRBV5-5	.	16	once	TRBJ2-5	CASSLVLLQLQETQYF	TGTGCCAGCAGCTTGGTTCTGTTACAGCTCCAAGAGACCCAGTACTTC
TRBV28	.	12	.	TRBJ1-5	CASRAPNQPQHF	TGTGCCAGCAGGGCGCCCAATCAGCCCCAGCATTTT
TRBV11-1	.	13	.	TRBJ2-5	CASRYSGTSQQYF	TGTGCCAGCAGATACTCCGGGACGTCCCAACAGTACTTC
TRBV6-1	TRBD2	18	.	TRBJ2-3	CASSGGLAGRGSTDTQYF	TGTGCCAGCAGTGGGGGACTAGCGGGACGGGGTAGCACAGATACGCAGTATTTT
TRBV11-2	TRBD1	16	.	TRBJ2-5	CASSLGIGTAEETQYF	TGTGCCAGCAGCTTAGGGATCGGGACAGCAGAAGAGACCCAGTACTTC
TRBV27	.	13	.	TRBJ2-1	CASRGGPYNEQFF	TGTGCCAGCAGAGGGGGACCCTACAATGAGCAGTTCTTC
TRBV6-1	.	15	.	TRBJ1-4	CASSEEGLTNEKLFF	TGTGCCAGCAGTGAAGAAGGTCTTACCAATGAAAAACTGTTTTTT
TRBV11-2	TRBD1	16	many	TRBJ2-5	CASSSSGTGVRETQYF	TGTGCCAGCAGCTCCTCAGGGACAGGGGTGCGGGAGACCCAGTACTTC
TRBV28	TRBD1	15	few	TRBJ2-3	CASSPQGAGTDTQYF	TGTGCCAGCAGTCCACAGGGGGCGGGCACAGATACGCAGTATTTT
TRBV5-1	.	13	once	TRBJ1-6	CASSLEGNSPLHF	TGCGCCAGCAGCTTAGAAGGGAACTCACCCCTCCACTTT
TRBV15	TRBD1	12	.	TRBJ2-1	CATSVQGNEQFF	TGTGCCACCAGCGTACAGGGGAATGAGCAGTTCTTC